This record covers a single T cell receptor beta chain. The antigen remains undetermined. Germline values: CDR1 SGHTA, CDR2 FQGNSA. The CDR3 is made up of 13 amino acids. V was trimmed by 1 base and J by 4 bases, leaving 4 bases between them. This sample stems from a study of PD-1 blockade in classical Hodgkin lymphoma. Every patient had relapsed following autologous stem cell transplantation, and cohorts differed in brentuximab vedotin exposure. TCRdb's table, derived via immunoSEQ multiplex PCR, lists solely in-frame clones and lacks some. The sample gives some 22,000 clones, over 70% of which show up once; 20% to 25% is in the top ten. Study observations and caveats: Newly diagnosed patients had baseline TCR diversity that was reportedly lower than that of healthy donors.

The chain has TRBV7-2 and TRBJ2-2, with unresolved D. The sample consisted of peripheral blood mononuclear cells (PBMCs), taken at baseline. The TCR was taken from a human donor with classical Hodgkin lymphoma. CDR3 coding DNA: TGTGCCAGCAGCTTAGATAGCACCGGGGAGCTGTTTTTT. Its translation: CASSLDSTGELFF.